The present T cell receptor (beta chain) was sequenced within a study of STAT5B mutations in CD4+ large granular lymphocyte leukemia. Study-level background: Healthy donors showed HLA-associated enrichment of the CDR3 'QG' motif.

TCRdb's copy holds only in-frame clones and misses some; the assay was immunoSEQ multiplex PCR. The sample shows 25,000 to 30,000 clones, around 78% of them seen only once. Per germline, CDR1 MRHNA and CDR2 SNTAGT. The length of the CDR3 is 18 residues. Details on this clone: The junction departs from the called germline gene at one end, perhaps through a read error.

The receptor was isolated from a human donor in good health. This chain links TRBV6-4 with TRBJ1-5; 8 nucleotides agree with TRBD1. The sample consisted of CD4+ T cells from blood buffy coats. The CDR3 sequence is CVSSQEGRGPGSNQPQHF. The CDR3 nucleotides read TGTGTCAGCAGCCAGGAGGGCAGGGGGCCGGGTAGCAATCAGCCCCAGCATTTT.